This T cell receptor beta chain was captured in a study of T cell responses to AZD1222 COVID-19 vaccine. A word on this clone: Its specificity is unknown.

Some clones are missing from TCRdb's copy, which holds only in-frame ones; the method was immunoSEQ multiplex PCR. This table has some 120,000 clones, less than 90% appearing once. General observations from the study: At baseline, just 6 or 7 AZD1222 recipients tested seropositive. Per reports, nearly half of all spike-specific TCRs target regions that are unmutated in variants.

This sequence was found in an adult in good health. This specimen consisted of peripheral blood, obtained on day 0 of AZD1222 vaccination.

The CDR3 sequence is CASSQGVGSEKLFF. As DNA, the CDR3 is TGTGCCAGCAGCCAAGGAGTTGGGTCTGAAAAACTGTTTTTT. The V call is TRBV27, the J call TRBJ1-4; D is uncertain. The CDR3 sequence is 14 residues long. CDR1 is MNHEY, CDR2 SMNVEV, per germline (reference sequence). V shed 6 bases and J shed 7 bases, with 15 bases lying between them.